The present entry profiles one TCR beta chain with its context. A single record per CDR3 protein comes from TCRdb applying MiXCR to the 5' RACE reads. Of some 350,000 distinct CDR3 sequences in the sample, approximately 16% were seen once. This entry belongs to a study of T-cell memory formation after mild COVID-19. This CDR3 is built from 14 residues. Trimming took 8 bases from V and 2 from J, leaving 19 bases between them. Germline V gene data show CDR1 as DFQATT and CDR2 as SNEGSKA (reference sequence). The sample was PBMCs or a T cell subset sorted from them (not recorded which). J is TRBJ2-7 and V is TRBV20-1; D is perhaps TRBD1 (6 bases). The source of this sequence is a man younger than 35 who had mild COVID-19 (a few samples of this study predate the infection). Cell type and time point are not known. CDR3 bases: TGCAGTTTCCGTGGGGCAGGGGACACCTACGAGCAGTACGTC. It yields the protein CSFRGAGDTYEQYV.